The 29 T cell receptor beta chains reported below all come from one sample, sequenced in a study of T-cell memory formation after mild COVID-19. TCRdb itself ran the 5' RACE reads through MiXCR, one entry per CDR3 protein. The sample carries 300,000 to 350,000 distinct CDR3 sequences, approximately 12% recorded once. Sequencing used PBMCs or a T cell subset sorted from them (not recorded which). The receptors stem from a man younger than 35 who had mild COVID-19 (a few samples of this study predate the infection). Cell type and time point are not known.

The chain has TRBV20-1 and TRBJ2-1; a possible D gene is TRBD2 (6 bases). The length of the CDR3 is 15 residues. Germline V gene lookup returns CDR1 DFQATT and CDR2 SNEGSKA (reference sequence). V was clipped by 0 bases and J by 10 bases, with 19 bases between them. The CDR3: CSARDSSGRDGEQFF. Written as DNA, the CDR3 is TGCAGTGCTAGAGATTCGAGCGGGCGGGACGGGGAGCAGTTCTTC.

The chain is built from TRBV5-1 and TRBJ2-1; D unresolved. Per the germline V gene, CDR1 is SGHRS and CDR2 is YFSETQ. There are 15 residues in the CDR3. Trimming stripped 5 bases from V and 5 bases from J, with 17 bases between. CDR3 residues: CASSIPLVLNNEQFF. CDR3 DNA sequence: TGCGCCAGCAGTATTCCGCTCGTACTGAACAATGAGCAGTTCTTC. Full variable domain (outside the CDR3, taken from reference TRBV5-1 and TRBJ2-1): KAGVTQTPRYLIKTRGQQVTLSCSPISGHRSVSWYQQTPGQGLQFLFEYFSETQRNKGNFPGRFSGRQFSNSRSEMNVSTLELGDSALYLCASSIPLVLNNEQFFGPGTRLTVL.

The V call is TRBV7-2, the J call TRBJ2-6; 9 nucleotides align to TRBD1. There are 15 residues in the CDR3. V lost 7 bases, J lost 2 bases, and 3 bases stayed unmatched. Germline lookup yields CDR1 SGHTA and CDR2 FQGNSA. The DNA for the CDR3 is TGTGCCAGCACCGGGGACAGGGCTGGGGCCAACGTCCTGACTTTC. Its translation: CASTGDRAGANVLTF. The variable domain in full, with the rest retrieved from reference TRBV7-2 and TRBJ2-6, is GAGVSQSPSNKVTEKGKDVELRCDPISGHTALYWYRQSLGQGLEFLIYFQGNSAPDKSGLPSDRFSAERTGGSVSTLTIQRTQQEDSAVYLCASTGDRAGANVLTFGAGSRLTVL.

Only a few counts were recorded for this clonotype. The V call is TRBV2, the J call TRBJ2-3; D is unresolved. CDR1 SNHLY and CDR2 FYNNEI come from the germline V gene. V was pared by 1 base and J by 2 bases, with 7 bases between. The CDR3 contains 14 residues. CDR3 DNA sequence: TGTGCCAGCAGTGAAGGCGCGCACACAGATACGCAGTATTTT. Translation gives CASSEGAHTDTQYF.

The gene calls are TRBV7-9 and TRBJ2-5; possibly TRBD2 for D (6 bases). Per the germline V gene, CDR1 is SEHNR and CDR2 is FQNEAQ (reference sequence). The CDR3 length is 18 residues. V was pared by 5 bases and J by 7 bases, with 29 bases between. CDR3 amino acids: CASSQPPGRGGKTRTQYF. Written as DNA, the CDR3 is TGTGCCAGCAGCCAACCCCCGGGGAGAGGAGGGAAGACTCGGACCCAGTACTTC.

This clonotype was detected many times. Here the CDR3 reads CASSVTPDRQETQYF. The DNA of the CDR3 is TGTGCCAGCAGCGTAACCCCGGACAGGCAAGAGACCCAGTACTTC. V and J are TRBV9 and TRBJ2-5; 7 positions agree with TRBD1. CDR1 is SGDLS and CDR2 is YYNGEE in the germline V gene. The V segment lost 1 base and the J segment 2 bases; nucleotides outside the gene matches: 5. CDR3 length equals 15 residues.

A few counts support this clonotype. The chain couples TRBV6-2 or TRBV6-3 to TRBJ2-6; D gene ambiguous. The germline V and J ends were trimmed by 5 bases and 0 bases, with 8 bases remaining between them. This CDR3 contains 15 residues. The germline V gene encodes CDR1 MNHEY and CDR2 SVGEGT. The CDR3: CASSPARSGANVLTF. CDR3 sequence (DNA): TGTGCCAGCAGTCCAGCCCGCTCTGGGGCCAACGTCCTGACTTTC.

Ten or more counts support this clonotype. The chain uses TRBV7-9 and TRBJ1-4, with D perhaps matching TRBD1 (5 bases). CDR3 size: 14 residues. CDR1 is SEHNR, CDR2 FQNEAQ, per germline (reference sequence). V dropped 3 bases and J dropped 2 bases, with 7 bases sitting between them. The chain's CDR3 is CASSLAGTNEKLFF. In DNA form, the CDR3 reads TGTGCCAGCAGCTTGGCAGGGACTAATGAAAAACTGTTTTTT.

This clonotype came up a few times. The chain uses TRBV6-2 or TRBV6-3 and TRBJ2-2; TRBD2 matches 7 bases. V shed 5 bases and J 5 bases; nucleotides not matched to a gene: 11. Germline V gene lookup returns CDR1 MNHEY and CDR2 SVGEGT. The CDR3 totals 16 residues. The CDR3 nucleotides read TGTGCCAGCAGTGAACTCGGCGGGAGTTCGACCGGGGAGCTGTTTTTT. Its translation is CASSELGGSSTGELFF.

Many counts were recorded for this clonotype. V and J are TRBV7-9 and TRBJ2-1; D is undetermined. The germline CDR1 and CDR2 sequences are SEHNR and FQNEAQ (reference sequence). V was trimmed by 0 bases and J by 10 bases, leaving 7 bases between them. The CDR3 runs to 12 residues. The CDR3 reads CASSLAGSEQFF. The DNA of the CDR3 is TGTGCCAGCAGCTTAGCGGGGTCAGAGCAGTTCTTC.

The chain uses TRBV7-2 and TRBJ2-5; 8 nucleotides line up with TRBD2. The length of the CDR3 is 15 residues. The germline V gene encodes CDR1 SGHTA and CDR2 FQGNSA. Trimming took 3 bases from V and 5 from J; bases not matched to a gene: 8. The CDR3 nucleotides read TGTGCCAGCAGCTTTCAGCGGGGGCAGGCGGAGACCCAGTACTTC. Translation gives CASSFQRGQAETQYF.

Many counts were recorded for this clonotype. The genes are TRBV6-5 and TRBJ1-6; D is perhaps TRBD1 (5 bases). Germline V lookup: CDR1 MNHEY, CDR2 SVGAGI. Trimming shortened V by 6 bases and J by 4 bases, and 7 bases separated the two germline ends. The CDR3 is 13 amino acids. This CDR3 reads CASRWGYNSPLHF. The CDR3 DNA is TGTGCCAGCAGGTGGGGGTATAATTCACCCCTCCACTTT.

This clonotype showed up just a few times. As DNA, the CDR3 is TGCGCCAGCAGCTCACTTCTGGGAGGCACAGATACGCAGTATTTT. This codes for CASSSLLGGTDTQYF. This chain links TRBV5-1 with TRBJ2-3, with D maybe TRBD2 (5 bases). The CDR3 is 15 amino acids. Germline loops: CDR1 SGHRS, CDR2 YFSETQ. V shed 3 bases and J shed 1 base, with 12 bases lying between them. Filled out from reference TRBV5-1 and TRBJ2-3, the complete variable domain reads KAGVTQTPRYLIKTRGQQVTLSCSPISGHRSVSWYQQTPGQGLQFLFEYFSETQRNKGNFPGRFSGRQFSNSRSEMNVSTLELGDSALYLCASSSLLGGTDTQYFGPGTRLTVL.

This clonotype turned up a few times. This sequence joins TRBV20-1 and TRBJ1-1; TRBD1 agrees at 7 bases. There are 13 residues in the CDR3. From germline, CDR1 is DFQATT and CDR2 SNEGSKA (reference sequence). Unmatched junction bases numbered 2, after V lost 2 bases and J lost 2 bases. CDR3 DNA: TGCAGTGCTAGAAGACAGGGAAACACTGAAGCTTTCTTT. Amino acid sequence: CSARRQGNTEAFF.

This clonotype was counted at least ten times. The chain uses TRBV5-1 and TRBJ1-4; D gene unclear. CDR3 length equals 15 residues. V dropped 4 bases and J dropped 2 bases, with 12 bases sitting between them. From germline, CDR1 is SGHRS and CDR2 YFSETQ. The CDR3 is CASSPSGLTNEKLFF. The CDR3 nucleotides are TGCGCCAGCAGCCCCAGTGGGCTCACTAATGAAAAACTGTTTTTT.

In this sample, this clonotype turned up a few times. The chain joins TRBV12-3 or TRBV12-4 to TRBJ2-5; TRBD1 might be the D (5 bases). The CDR3 is made up of 15 amino acids. Deletions cut 7 bases from V and 9 bases from J, with 24 bases between. The CDR3 DNA reads as TGTGCCAGCATCCCTGGGGCAGGCACTTCCCTGGCCCAGTACTTC. It is translated as CASIPGAGTSLAQYF.

CDR3 sequence (DNA): TGTGCCAGCAGCTTCGCCACTAACAATCAGCCCCAGCATTTT. It yields the protein CASSFATNNQPQHF. The chain joins TRBV7-2 to TRBJ1-5; D remains unclear. Germline assignment: CDR1 SGHTA and CDR2 FQGNSA. CDR3 length equals 14 residues. The V gene lost 3 bases and the J gene lost 3 bases, with 9 bases spanning the gap.

This clonotype was counted between two and nine times. This sequence joins TRBV7-2 and TRBJ2-2; 8 bases are shared with TRBD2. Looked up from germline, CDR1 is SGHTA and CDR2 is FQGNSA. CDR3 length equals 16 residues. V lost 4 bases to trimming and J lost 2 bases; unmatched junction nucleotides: 6. The DNA for the CDR3 is TGTGCCAGCAGCTGGGACGGGGGGGCAAACACCGGGGAGCTGTTTTTT. Protein product: CASSWDGGANTGELFF.

This chain connects TRBV7-9 to TRBJ2-5; 8 positions match TRBD2. V gave up 11 bases and J gave up 2 bases; unmatched junction bases: 4. Germline V CDR1 and CDR2: SEHNR, FQNEAQ (reference sequence). This CDR3 is 12 amino acids long. CDR3 coding DNA: TGTGCCCTAGCGGGCATACAAGAGACCCAGTACTTC. Its protein product is CALAGIQETQYF.

This clonotype was observed many times. The chain has TRBV5-1 and TRBJ1-1; a possible D gene is TRBD1 (5 bases). V gave up 0 bases and J gave up 6 bases, with 12 bases separating them. Looked up from germline, CDR1 is SGHRS and CDR2 is YFSETQ. The CDR3 runs to 14 residues. The CDR3 coding sequence is TGCGCCAGCAGCTTGGGACGGGGGGATGCTGAAGCTTTCTTT. Protein: CASSLGRGDAEAFF.

This clonotype occurred a few times. V usage is TRBV11-2 and J usage is TRBJ2-5, with D possibly TRBD2 on 5 matching bases. The CDR3 spans 14 residues. Germline CDR1 is SGHAT and CDR2 is FQNNGV. V lost 3 bases and J lost 5, with 13 bases in between. Here the CDR3 DNA reads TGTGCCAGCAGCTTGTGGCTAGCCGGTGAGACCCAGTACTTC. Protein product: CASSLWLAGETQYF.

This clonotype was seen repeatedly, ten times or more. The chain carries TRBV18 and TRBJ2-5, with 8 bases matching TRBD2. Germline V gene data show CDR1 as KGHSH and CDR2 as LQKENI. Trimming cost V 3 bases and J 3 bases; bases outside gene matches: 15. There are 18 residues in the CDR3. The CDR3 region is CASSPKAYVVAGKETQYF. The CDR3 nucleotides read TGTGCCAGCTCACCGAAGGCCTACGTGGTAGCGGGGAAAGAGACCCAGTACTTC.

V is TRBV5-1 and J is TRBJ2-7, with 10 bases fitting TRBD1. V dropped 4 bases and J dropped 4; count of bases not matched to a gene: 5. The germline gives CDR1 SGHRS, CDR2 YFSETQ. The CDR3 sequence is 14 residues long. DNA of the CDR3: TGCGCCAGCAGCCCGGGACAGGGGAAGTACGAGCAGTACGTC. Its protein product is CASSPGQGKYEQYV.

Details on this clonotype: A much larger clone sits a single nucleotide away, making a read error possible. V is TRBV28 and J is TRBJ2-7; D is perhaps TRBD2 (6 bases). The CDR3 runs to 11 residues. The V end lost 2 bases, the J end lost 10 bases, and 9 bases lay between the germline ends. The germline V gene has CDR1 MDHEN and CDR2 SYDVKM. The CDR3 bases are TGTGCCAGCAGTTTAGGAGGGGATCAGTACGTC. This translates into CASSLGGDQYV.

This clonotype was seen only a few times. The chain recombines TRBV2 with TRBJ2-1, with D tentatively TRBD2 (6 bases). Germline lookup yields CDR1 SNHLY and CDR2 FYNNEI. The CDR3 loop spans 11 amino acids. V dropped 8 bases and J dropped 5 bases, with 7 bases sitting between them. CDR3: CASGTHNEQFF. The CDR3 region has the DNA TGTGCCAGCGGGACTCACAATGAGCAGTTCTTC.

At least ten counts were recorded for this clonotype. This chain uses TRBV20-1 with TRBJ2-5; 12 bases fit TRBD2. The CDR3 length is 15 residues. Germline V lookup: CDR1 DFQATT, CDR2 SNEGSKA (reference sequence). Losses at the gene ends were 6 bases for V and 0 bases for J; bases not matched to a gene: 5. The CDR3: CSARRLAGDQETQYF. CDR3 DNA sequence: TGCAGTGCGCGAAGACTAGCGGGGGACCAAGAGACCCAGTACTTC.

The chain carries TRBV6-5 and TRBJ1-6; 7 positions match TRBD1. CDR1 is MNHEY and CDR2 is SVGAGI in the germline V gene. V was pared by 4 bases and J by 5 bases, with 11 bases of the junction left unmatched. CDR3 length equals 17 residues. The CDR3 nucleotides are TGTGCCAGCAGTTTAGGAAGAGCAGGGGGACATAATTCACCCCTCCACTTT. Amino acid sequence: CASSLGRAGGHNSPLHF.

The CDR3 is CASISPGLSYNEQFF. As DNA, the CDR3 is TGTGCCAGCATTTCGCCAGGACTCTCCTACAATGAGCAGTTCTTC. The rearrangement joins TRBV28 to TRBJ2-1; the D gene is possibly TRBD2 (5 bases). The V end lost 7 bases, the J end lost 0 bases, and 13 bases lay between the germline ends. This CDR3 contains 15 residues. CDR1 MDHEN and CDR2 SYDVKM come from the germline V gene.

V usage is TRBV9 and J usage is TRBJ1-4, with a possible D match to TRBD1 (5 bases). V lost 3 bases to trimming and J lost 0 bases, with 9 bases between them. CDR1 is SGDLS and CDR2 is YYNGEE in the germline V gene. This CDR3 is built from 15 residues. The CDR3 DNA reads TGTGCCAGCAGCGGGGACGGCTCAACTAATGAAAAACTGTTTTTT. Residues: CASSGDGSTNEKLFF. The variable domain in full, completed from reference TRBV9 and TRBJ1-4, reads DSGVTQTPKHLITATGQRVTLRCSPRSGDLSVYWYQQSLDQGLQFLIQYYNGEERAKGNILERFSAQQFPDLHSELNLSSLELGDSALYFCASSGDGSTNEKLFFGSGTQLSVL.